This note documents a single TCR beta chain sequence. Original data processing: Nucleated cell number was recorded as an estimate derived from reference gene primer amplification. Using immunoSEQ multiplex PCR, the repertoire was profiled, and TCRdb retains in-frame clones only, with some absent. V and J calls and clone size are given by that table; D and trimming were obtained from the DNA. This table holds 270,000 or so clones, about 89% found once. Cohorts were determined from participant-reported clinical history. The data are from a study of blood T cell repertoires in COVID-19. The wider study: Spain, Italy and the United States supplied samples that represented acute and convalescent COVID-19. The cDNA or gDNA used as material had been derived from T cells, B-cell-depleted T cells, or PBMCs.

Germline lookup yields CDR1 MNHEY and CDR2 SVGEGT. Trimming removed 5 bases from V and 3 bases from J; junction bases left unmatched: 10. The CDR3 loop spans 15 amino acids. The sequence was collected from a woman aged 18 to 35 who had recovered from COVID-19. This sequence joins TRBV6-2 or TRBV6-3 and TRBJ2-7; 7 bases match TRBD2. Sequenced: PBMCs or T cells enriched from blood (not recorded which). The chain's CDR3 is CASSPFRAGDYEQYF. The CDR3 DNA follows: TGTGCCAGCAGTCCCTTCCGGGCGGGAGACTACGAGCAGTACTTC.